These T cell receptor beta chains were read from a single sample in a study of Ad26.COV2.S vaccination and SARS-CoV-2 variants. Here immunoSEQ multiplex PCR was the method, and the copy in TCRdb shows in-frame clones only, minus some. The sample lists about 420,000 clones, 88% occurring once. Sequencing used peripheral blood, obtained in a trial of Ad26.COV2.S vaccine versus placebo. The receptors shown here come from a person aged 18-60 years who received the Ad26.COV2.S COVID-19 vaccine or a placebo. Each CDR3 is given with its conserved first and last residue. A D gene is named only where the DNA matches it firmly. Size is stated for part of the rows, as once, few or many counts, or as a class when the clone is expanded.

d_call	v_call	j_call	clone_size	cdr3_nt	cdr3_aa
TRBD1	TRBV4-2	TRBJ1-3	.	TGTGCCAGCAGCCAGGCCCGACAGGGGGCGAGCGGAAACACCATATATTTT	CASSQARQGASGNTIYF
TRBD1	TRBV3-1/TRBV3-2	TRBJ2-7	.	TGTGCCAGCAGCCAAGATCAGGGGGCTGGCGAGCAGTACTTC	CASSQDQGAGEQYF
.	TRBV24-1	TRBJ2-5	.	TGTGCCACCCAACAGGGATTGGTGGAGACCCAGTACTTC	CATQQGLVETQYF
.	TRBV28	TRBJ2-2	.	TGTGCCAGCAGTTTCCTGGGCACCGGGGAGCTGTTTTTT	CASSFLGTGELFF
.	TRBV29-1	TRBJ2-7	.	TGCAGCGTTGAAGGAGGAGGAGTCGGGTACGAGCAGTACTTC	CSVEGGGVGYEQYF
.	TRBV5-6	TRBJ2-2	.	TGTGCCAGCAGCACCCCAGTACTCGGGGAGCTGTTTTTT	CASSTPVLGELFF
.	TRBV7-6	TRBJ2-7	once	TGTGCCAGCAGCCCAGGGGTGGGCTCCTACGAGCAGTACTTC	CASSPGVGSYEQYF
.	TRBV19	TRBJ2-3	once	TGTGCCAGTAGTATATACAAGTCTGGGACAGATACGCAGTATTTT	CASSIYKSGTDTQYF
.	TRBV6-6	TRBJ2-5	few	TGTGCCAGCAGGGATACTAGCCCAGAGACCCAGTACTTC	CASRDTSPETQYF
.	TRBV2	TRBJ2-1	.	TGTGCCAGCAGTGTATACAATGAGCAGTTCTTC	CASSVYNEQFF
TRBD1	TRBV6-5	TRBJ2-7	.	TGTGCCAGCAGCGAGGGGACAGGGGCTTCCTACGAGCAGTACTTC	CASSEGTGASYEQYF
TRBD2	TRBV5-8	TRBJ2-1	.	TGTGCCAGCAGCGCCCCCGGGACTACCTTTTACAATGAGCAGTTCTTC	CASSAPGTTFYNEQFF
.	TRBV21-1	TRBJ1-2	.	TGTGCCAGCAGCAAAGTGGGACCGCGCTATGGCTACACCTTC	CASSKVGPRYGYTF
.	TRBV24-1	TRBJ1-1	.	TGTGCCACCAGTGAACAGGGCGCTGAAGCTTTCTTT	CATSEQGAEAFF
.	TRBV3-1/TRBV3-2	TRBJ1-1	.	TGTGCCAGCAGCCAACCTAGGGGCAGGGTTGGCACTGAAGCTTTCTTT	CASSQPRGRVGTEAFF
.	TRBV7-2	TRBJ1-1	.	TGTGCCAGCAGCTTAAAAACAGGCACTGAAGCTTTCTTT	CASSLKTGTEAFF
.	TRBV4-1	TRBJ1-1	few	TGCGCCAGCAGCCAACGACAGCTGAACACTGAAGCTTTCTTT	CASSQRQLNTEAFF
.	TRBV7-2	TRBJ1-6	.	TGTGCCAGCAGCCCCAGGGGCCTTCGCACCGATTCACCCCTCCACTTT	CASSPRGLRTDSPLHF
.	TRBV5-4	TRBJ2-3	.	TGTGCCAGCAGCTTCGGGCGGGCAGATACGCAGTATTTT	CASSFGRADTQYF
.	TRBV7-9	TRBJ1-5	.	TGTGCCAGCAGCTGGGATGATCAGCCCCAGCATTTT	CASSWDDQPQHF